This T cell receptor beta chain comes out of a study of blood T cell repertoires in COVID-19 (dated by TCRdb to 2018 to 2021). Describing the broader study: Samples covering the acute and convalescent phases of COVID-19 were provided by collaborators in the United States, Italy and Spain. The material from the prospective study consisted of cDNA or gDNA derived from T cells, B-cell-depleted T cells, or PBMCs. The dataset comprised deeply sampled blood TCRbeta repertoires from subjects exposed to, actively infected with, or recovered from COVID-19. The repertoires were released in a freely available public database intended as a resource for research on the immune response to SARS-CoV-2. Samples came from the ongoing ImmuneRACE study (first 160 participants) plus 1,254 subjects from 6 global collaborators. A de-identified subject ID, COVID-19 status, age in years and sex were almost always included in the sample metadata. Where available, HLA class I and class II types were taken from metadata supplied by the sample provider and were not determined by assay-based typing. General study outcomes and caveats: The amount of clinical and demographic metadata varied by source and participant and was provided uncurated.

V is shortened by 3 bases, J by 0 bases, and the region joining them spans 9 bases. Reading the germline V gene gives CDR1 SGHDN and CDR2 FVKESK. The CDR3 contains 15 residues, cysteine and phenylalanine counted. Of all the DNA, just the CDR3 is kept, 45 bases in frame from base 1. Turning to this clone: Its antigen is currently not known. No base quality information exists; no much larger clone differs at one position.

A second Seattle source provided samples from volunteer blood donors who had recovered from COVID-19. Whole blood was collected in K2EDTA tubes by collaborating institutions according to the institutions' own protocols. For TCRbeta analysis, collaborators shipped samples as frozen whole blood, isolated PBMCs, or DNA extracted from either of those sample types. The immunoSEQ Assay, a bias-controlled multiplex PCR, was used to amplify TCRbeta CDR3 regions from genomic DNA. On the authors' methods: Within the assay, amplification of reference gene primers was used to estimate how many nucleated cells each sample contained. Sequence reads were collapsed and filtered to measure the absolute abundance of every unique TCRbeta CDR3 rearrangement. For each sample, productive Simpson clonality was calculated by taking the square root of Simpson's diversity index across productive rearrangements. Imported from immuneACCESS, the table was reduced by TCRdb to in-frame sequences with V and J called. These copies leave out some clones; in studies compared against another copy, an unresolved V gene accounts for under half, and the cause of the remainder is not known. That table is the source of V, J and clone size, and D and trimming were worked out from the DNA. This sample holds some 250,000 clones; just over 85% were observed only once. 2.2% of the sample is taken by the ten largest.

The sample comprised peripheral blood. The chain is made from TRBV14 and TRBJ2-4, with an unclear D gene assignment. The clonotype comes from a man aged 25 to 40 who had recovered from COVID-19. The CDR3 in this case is CASSQVIGAKNIQYF. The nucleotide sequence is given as TGTGCCAGCAGCCAGGTCATCGGAGCCAAAAACATTCAGTACTTC.